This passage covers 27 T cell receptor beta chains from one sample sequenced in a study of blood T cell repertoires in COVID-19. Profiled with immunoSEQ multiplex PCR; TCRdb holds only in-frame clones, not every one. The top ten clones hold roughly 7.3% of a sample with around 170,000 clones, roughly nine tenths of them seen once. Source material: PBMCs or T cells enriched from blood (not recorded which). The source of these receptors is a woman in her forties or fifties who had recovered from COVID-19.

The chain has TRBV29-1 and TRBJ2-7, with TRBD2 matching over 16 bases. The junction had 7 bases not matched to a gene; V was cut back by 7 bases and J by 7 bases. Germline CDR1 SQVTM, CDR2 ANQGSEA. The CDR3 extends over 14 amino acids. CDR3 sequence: CSGIKGLAGGEQYF. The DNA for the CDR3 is TGCAGCGGGATCAAGGGACTAGCGGGAGGGGAGCAGTACTTC.

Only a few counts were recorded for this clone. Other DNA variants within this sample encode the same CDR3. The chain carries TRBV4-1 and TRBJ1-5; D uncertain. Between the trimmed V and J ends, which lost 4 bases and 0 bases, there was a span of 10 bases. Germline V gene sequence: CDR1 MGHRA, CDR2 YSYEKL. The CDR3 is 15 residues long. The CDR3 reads CASSPRGSSNQPQHF. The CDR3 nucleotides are TGCGCCAGCAGCCCCCGGGGTAGTAGCAATCAGCCCCAGCATTTT.

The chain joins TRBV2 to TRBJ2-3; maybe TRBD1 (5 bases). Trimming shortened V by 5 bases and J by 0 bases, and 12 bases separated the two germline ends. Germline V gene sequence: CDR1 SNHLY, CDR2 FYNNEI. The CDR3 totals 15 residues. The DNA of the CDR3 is TGTGCCAGCAGTTTTTGGACACCCAGCACAGATACGCAGTATTTT. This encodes CASSFWTPSTDTQYF.

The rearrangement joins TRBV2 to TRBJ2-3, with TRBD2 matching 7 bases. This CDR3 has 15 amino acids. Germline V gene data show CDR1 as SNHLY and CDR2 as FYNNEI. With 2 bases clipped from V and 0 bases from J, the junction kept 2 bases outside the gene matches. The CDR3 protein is CASSETSASTDTQYF. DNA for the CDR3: TGTGCCAGCAGTGAAACTAGCGCCAGCACAGATACGCAGTATTTT.

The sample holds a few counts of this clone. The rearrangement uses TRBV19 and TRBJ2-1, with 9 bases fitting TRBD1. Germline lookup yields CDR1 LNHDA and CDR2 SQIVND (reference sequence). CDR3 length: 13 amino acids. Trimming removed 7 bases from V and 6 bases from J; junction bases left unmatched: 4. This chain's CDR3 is CASMTTGGNEQFF. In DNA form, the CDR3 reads TGTGCCAGTATGACGACAGGGGGCAATGAGCAGTTCTTC.

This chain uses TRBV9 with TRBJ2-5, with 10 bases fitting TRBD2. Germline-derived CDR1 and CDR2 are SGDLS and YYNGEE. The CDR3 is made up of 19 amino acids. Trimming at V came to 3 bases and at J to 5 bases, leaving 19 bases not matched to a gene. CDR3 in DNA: TGTGCCAGCAGCGACCCTAGGGGGGCTAGCGGGAGCGGGTCGGAGACCCAGTACTTC. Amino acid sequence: CASSDPRGASGSGSETQYF.

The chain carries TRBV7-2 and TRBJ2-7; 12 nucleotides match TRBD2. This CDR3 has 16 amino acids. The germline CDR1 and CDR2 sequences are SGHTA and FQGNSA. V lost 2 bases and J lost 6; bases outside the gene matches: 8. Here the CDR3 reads CASSLTRLAGVLEQYF. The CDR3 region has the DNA TGTGCCAGCAGCTTAACCCGACTAGCGGGAGTCCTCGAGCAGTACTTC.

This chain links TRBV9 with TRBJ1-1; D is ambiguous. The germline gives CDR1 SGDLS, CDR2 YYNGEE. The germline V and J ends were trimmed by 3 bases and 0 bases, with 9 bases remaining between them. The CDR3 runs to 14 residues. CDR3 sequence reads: CASSGGALNTEAFF. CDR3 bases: TGTGCCAGCAGCGGCGGAGCATTGAACACTGAAGCTTTCTTT.

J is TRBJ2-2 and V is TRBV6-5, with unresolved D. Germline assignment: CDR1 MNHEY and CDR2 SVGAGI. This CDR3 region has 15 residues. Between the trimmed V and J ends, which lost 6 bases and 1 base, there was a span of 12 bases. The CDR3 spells CASRRLALNTGELFF. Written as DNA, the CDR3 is TGTGCCAGCAGGAGACTGGCTTTGAACACCGGGGAGCTGTTTTTT.

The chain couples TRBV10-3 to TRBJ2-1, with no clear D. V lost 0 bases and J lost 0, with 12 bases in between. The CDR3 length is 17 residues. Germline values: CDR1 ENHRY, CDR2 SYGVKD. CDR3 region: CAISESTPSSSYNEQFF. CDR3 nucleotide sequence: TGTGCCATCAGTGAGTCGACTCCCTCGAGCTCCTACAATGAGCAGTTCTTC.

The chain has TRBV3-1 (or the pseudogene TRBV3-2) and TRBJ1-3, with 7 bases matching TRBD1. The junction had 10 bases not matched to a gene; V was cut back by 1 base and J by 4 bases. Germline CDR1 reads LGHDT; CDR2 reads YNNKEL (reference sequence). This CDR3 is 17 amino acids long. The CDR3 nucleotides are TGTGCCAGCAGCCAAGGACAACACAGGGGTTCCGGAAACACCATATATTTT. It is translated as CASSQGQHRGSGNTIYF.

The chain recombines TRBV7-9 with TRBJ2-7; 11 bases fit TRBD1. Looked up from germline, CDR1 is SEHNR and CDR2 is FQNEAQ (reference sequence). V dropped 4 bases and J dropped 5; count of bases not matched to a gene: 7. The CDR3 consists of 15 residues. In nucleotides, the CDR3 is TGTGCCAGCAGCTCTACGGGACAGGGGGGCCACGAGCAGTACTTC. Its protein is CASSSTGQGGHEQYF. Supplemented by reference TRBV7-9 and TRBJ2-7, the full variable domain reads DTGVSQNPRHKITKRGQNVTFRCDPISEHNRLYWYRQTLGQGPEFLTYFQNEAQLEKSRLLSDRFSAERPKGSFSTLEIQRTEQGDSAMYLCASSSTGQGGHEQYFGPGTRLTVT.

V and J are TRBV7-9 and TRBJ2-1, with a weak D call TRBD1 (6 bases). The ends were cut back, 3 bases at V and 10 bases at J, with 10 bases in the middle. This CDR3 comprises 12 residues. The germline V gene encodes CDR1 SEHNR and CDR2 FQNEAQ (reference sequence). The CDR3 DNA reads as TGTGCCAGCAGCTTTTCGGACAGAGAGCAGTTCTTC. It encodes CASSFSDREQFF.

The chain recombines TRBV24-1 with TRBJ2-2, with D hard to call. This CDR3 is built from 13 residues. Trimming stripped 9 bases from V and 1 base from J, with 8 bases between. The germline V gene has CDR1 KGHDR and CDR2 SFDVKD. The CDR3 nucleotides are TGTGCCACCTCTTACTTGAACACCGGGGAGCTGTTTTTT. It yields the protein CATSYLNTGELFF.

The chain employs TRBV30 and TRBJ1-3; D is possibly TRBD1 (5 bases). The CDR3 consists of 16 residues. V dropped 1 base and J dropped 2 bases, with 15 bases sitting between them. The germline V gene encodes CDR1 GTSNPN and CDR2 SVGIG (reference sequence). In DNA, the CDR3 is TGTGCCTGGAGTGGGGGACTCCCGGCGGCTGGAAACACCATATATTTT. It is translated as CAWSGGLPAAGNTIYF.

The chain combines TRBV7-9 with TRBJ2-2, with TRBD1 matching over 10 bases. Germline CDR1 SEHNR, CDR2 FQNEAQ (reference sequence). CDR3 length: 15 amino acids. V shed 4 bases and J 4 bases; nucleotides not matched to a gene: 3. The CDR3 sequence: CASSSGTGVTGELFF. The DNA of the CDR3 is TGTGCCAGCAGCTCCGGGACAGGGGTCACCGGGGAGCTGTTTTTT.

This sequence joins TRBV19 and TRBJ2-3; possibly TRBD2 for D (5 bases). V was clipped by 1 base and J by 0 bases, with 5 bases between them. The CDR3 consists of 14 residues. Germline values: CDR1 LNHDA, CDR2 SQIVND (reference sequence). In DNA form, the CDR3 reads TGTGCCAGTAGTATAGGGACTAGCACAGATACGCAGTATTTT. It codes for CASSIGTSTDTQYF.

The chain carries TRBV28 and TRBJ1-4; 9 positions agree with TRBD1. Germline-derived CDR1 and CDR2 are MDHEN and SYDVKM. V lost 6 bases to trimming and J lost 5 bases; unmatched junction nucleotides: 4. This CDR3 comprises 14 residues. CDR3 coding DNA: TGTGCCAGCAGACCACAGGGGGCGAATGAAAAACTGTTTTTT. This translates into CASRPQGANEKLFF. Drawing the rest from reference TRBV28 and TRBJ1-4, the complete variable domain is DVKVTQSSRYLVKRTGEKVFLECVQDMDHENMFWYRQDPGLGLRLIYFSYDVKMKEKGDIPEGYSVSREKKERFSLILESASTNQTSMYLCASRPQGANEKLFFGSGTQLSVL.

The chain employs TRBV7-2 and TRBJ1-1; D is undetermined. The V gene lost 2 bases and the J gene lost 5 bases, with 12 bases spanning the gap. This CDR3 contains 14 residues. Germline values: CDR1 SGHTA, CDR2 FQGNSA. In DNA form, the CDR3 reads TGTGCCAGCAGCTTATCTAACGGGGTTACTGAAGCTTTCTTT. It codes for CASSLSNGVTEAFF.

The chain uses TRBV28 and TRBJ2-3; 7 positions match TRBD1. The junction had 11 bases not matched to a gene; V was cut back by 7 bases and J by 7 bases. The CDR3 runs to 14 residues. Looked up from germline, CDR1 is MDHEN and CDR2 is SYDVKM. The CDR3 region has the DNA TGTGCCAGCACCCTAGGGGGCCCCGGGAATACGCAGTATTTT. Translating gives CASTLGGPGNTQYF.

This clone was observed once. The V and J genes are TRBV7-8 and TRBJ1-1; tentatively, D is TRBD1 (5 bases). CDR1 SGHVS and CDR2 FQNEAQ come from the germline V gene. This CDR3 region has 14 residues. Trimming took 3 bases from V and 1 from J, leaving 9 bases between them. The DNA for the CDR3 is TGTGCCAGCAGCTTGACAGCGCCGAACACTGAAGCTTTCTTT. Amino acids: CASSLTAPNTEAFF.

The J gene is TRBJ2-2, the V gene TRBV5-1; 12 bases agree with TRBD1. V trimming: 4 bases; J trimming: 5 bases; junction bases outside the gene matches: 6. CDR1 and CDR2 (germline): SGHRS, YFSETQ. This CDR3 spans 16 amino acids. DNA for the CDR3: TGCGCCAGCAGCGACGGGACAGGGGGCGCAACCGGGGAGCTGTTTTTT. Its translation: CASSDGTGGATGELFF.

CDR3 residues: CASSDQEGVYEKLFF. CDR3 sequence (DNA): TGTGCCAGCTCCGACCAAGAGGGGGTGTATGAAAAACTGTTTTTT. The rearrangement uses TRBV18 and TRBJ1-4, with D possibly TRBD1 on 6 matching bases. Germline loops: CDR1 KGHSH, CDR2 LQKENI. V lost 6 bases and J lost 6, with 17 bases in between. The CDR3 has 15 residues.

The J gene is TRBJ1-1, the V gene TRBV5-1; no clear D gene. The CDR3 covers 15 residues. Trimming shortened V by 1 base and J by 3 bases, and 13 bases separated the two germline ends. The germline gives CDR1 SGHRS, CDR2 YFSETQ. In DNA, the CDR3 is TGCGCCAGCAGCTTGTCTTCACTCCTTTACACTGAAGCTTTCTTT. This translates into CASSLSSLLYTEAFF.

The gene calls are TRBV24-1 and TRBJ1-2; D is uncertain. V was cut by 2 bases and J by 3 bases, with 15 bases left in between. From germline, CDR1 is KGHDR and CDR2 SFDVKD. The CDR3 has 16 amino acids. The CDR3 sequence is CATSDSSGSMDYGYTF. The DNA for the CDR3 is TGTGCCACCAGTGATTCGTCCGGGTCCATGGACTATGGCTACACCTTC.

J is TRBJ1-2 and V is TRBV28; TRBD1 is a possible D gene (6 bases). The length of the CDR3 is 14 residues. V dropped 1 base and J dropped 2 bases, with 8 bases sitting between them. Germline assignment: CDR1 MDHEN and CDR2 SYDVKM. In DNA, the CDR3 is TGTGCCAGCAGTTTATCGGGACAAAACTATGGCTACACCTTC. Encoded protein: CASSLSGQNYGYTF.

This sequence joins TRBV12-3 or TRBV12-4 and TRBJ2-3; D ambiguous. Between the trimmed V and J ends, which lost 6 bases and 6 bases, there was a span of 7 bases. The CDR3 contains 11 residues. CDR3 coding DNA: TGTGCCAGCAGCCCTACCGATACGCAGTATTTT. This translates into CASSPTDTQYF.